This T cell receptor beta chain was obtained from a study of blood T cells in healthy people across ages. A few counts support this clonotype. For the second PCR, which ran for about 7 to 11 cycles, a sample-barcoded 5' primer and a J-beta primer mix were used. TCRdb reprocessed the 5' RACE reads with MiXCR, giving one entry per CDR3 protein. This repertoire shows over 950,000 distinct CDR3 sequences, around two fifths found once; its top ten account for roughly 14%. This CDR3 is 14 amino acids long. The V and J ends lost 2 bases and 6 bases respectively, with 13 bases between them. Germline V lookup: CDR1 SGHAT, CDR2 FQDESV (reference sequence).

The chain has TRBV11-1 and TRBJ1-2; D is possibly TRBD1 (5 bases). This receptor was identified in a man younger than 35 in good health. Sequencing was performed on blood. CDR3 bases: TGTGCCAGCAGCTTATCGGACGGGGGAGATGGCTACACCTTC. Its translation: CASSLSDGGDGYTF.